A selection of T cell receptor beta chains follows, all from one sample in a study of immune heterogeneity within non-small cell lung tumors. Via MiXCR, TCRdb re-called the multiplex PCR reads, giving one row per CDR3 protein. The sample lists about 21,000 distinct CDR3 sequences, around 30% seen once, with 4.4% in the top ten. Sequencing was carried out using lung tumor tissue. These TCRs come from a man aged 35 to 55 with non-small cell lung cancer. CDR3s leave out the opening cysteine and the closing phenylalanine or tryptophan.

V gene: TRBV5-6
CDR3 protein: ASSLGQGGINSPLH

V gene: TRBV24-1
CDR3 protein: ATSDNRGTKEQF

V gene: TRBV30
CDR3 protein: AFGTARTEQY

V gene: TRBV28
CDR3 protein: ASSLTTNEKLF

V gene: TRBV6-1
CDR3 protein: ASSLGQGARYGSPLH

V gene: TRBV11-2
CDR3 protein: ASSLAPGQNYEQY

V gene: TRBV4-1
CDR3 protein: ASSGTGSNQPQQ

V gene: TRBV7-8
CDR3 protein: ASSLAEAYEQY

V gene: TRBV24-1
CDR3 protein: ATDRTGARGELF

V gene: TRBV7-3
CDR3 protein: ASSSGLAGAGELF

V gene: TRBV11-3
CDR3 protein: ASSPRLAGAYEQF

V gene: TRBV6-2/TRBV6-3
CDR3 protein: ASSYSTASNYGYT

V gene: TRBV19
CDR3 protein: ASSIRGGEQY

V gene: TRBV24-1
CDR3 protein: ATKASGSSYNEQF

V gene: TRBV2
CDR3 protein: ASRVRSGRRYEQY

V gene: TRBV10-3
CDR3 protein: AISRSYAEAF

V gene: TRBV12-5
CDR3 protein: ASGSGERPSQY